This TCR beta chain is from a study of blood T cell repertoires in COVID-19. Under the authors' procedure: Amplification from reference gene primers served as the basis for estimated nucleated cell counts. Libraries were prepared by immunoSEQ multiplex PCR; TCRdb keeps only in-frame clonotypes and omits some of them. D and trimming were read from the DNA, whereas the V and J calls and clone size are those reported in that table. The data hold fewer than 300,000 clones, with roughly 89% observed a single time. All recovered Cohort 3 donors got two negative PCRs, got clearance, or saw symptom resolution. Per germline, CDR1 MDHEN and CDR2 SYDVKM. This CDR3 has 15 residues. Losses at the gene ends were 6 bases for V and 6 bases for J; bases not matched to a gene: 11.

Sequenced material: PBMCs or T cells enriched from blood (not recorded which). This TCR was sampled from a man in his forties who had recovered from COVID-19. The rearrangement joins TRBV28 to TRBJ2-5; 9 bases fit TRBD1. Here the CDR3 DNA reads TGTGCCAGCAGGAGCACACAGGGGGCAAGGCAGACCCAGTACTTC. It yields the protein CASRSTQGARQTQYF.